These T cell receptor beta chains were read from a single sample in a study of blood T cell repertoires in COVID-19. Clones were sequenced by immunoSEQ multiplex PCR, and TCRdb holds only the in-frame ones, with some missing. The table lists fewer than 60,000 clones, under 90% of them singletons. Sequenced input: peripheral blood. These receptors came from a woman of 80 years or more with acute or convalescent COVID-19. The CDR3 runs from the conserved cysteine through the conserved F or W. The D gene is left open where the match is weak. The listing skips clone size in some rows; elsewhere it reads once, few, many or a size class.

J gene	clone size	D gene	V gene	CDR3 DNA	CDR3 protein
TRBJ2-2	once	-	TRBV5-1	TGCGCCAGCAGCTTGACAGGTTCCACCGGGGAGCTGTTTTTT	CASSLTGSTGELFF
TRBJ2-1	-	-	TRBV11-3	TGTGCCAGCAGGGTTACTAGATCTCCGGGCAATGAGCAGTTCTTC	CASRVTRSPGNEQFF
TRBJ1-6	-	-	TRBV6-4	TGTGCCAGCAGTGACTGGGGGGGTTCGGATTCACCCCTCCACTTT	CASSDWGGSDSPLHF
TRBJ1-1	-	-	TRBV28	TGTGCCAGCAGTTCTAGTGGGGCGCAGGACACTGAAGCTTTCTTT	CASSSSGAQDTEAFF
TRBJ2-3	-	-	TRBV6-5	TGTGCCAGCAGTTACCATGCGTCAGATACGCAGTATTTT	CASSYHASDTQYF
TRBJ2-3	-	TRBD1	TRBV4-1	TGCGCCAGCAGCTTGGGACAGGGGCCTAGCACAGATACGCAGTATTTT	CASSLGQGPSTDTQYF
TRBJ1-6	-	TRBD1	TRBV19	TGTGCCAGTAGCACCGGGACAGCGAATTCACCCCTCCACTTT	CASSTGTANSPLHF
TRBJ1-6	-	-	TRBV30	TGTGCCTGGAGTGTACAGGGAGCTTCACCCCTCCACTTT	CAWSVQGASPLHF
TRBJ1-1	-	-	TRBV14	TGTGCCAGCAGCCCTCCCGGGGTTAACACTGAAGCTTTCTTT	CASSPPGVNTEAFF
TRBJ1-4	-	TRBD1	TRBV25-1	TGTGCCAGCAGTGAATTAGGGGGCGATACCGGGGAACTGTTTTTT	CASSELGGDTGELFF
TRBJ1-4	-	-	TRBV19	TGTGCCAGTAGTATCTACGAGGGCGAAAAACTGTTTTTT	CASSIYEGEKLFF
TRBJ1-6	-	TRBD1	TRBV7-8	TGTGCCAGCAGCCTTGGGACAGGGGGATCCCGTAATGATTCACCCCTCCACTTT	CASSLGTGGSRNDSPLHF
TRBJ1-1	-	-	TRBV18	TGTGCCAGCTCACCACCGACACCAGTCGCTGAAGCTTTCTTT	CASSPPTPVAEAFF
TRBJ1-5	-	-	TRBV7-8	TGTGCCAGCAGCTTAGGGGGGGGAAATCAGCCCCAGCATTTT	CASSLGGGNQPQHF
TRBJ1-5	-	TRBD1	TRBV2	TGTGCCAGCACTGGGACAGAGTACGATCAGCCCCAGCATTTT	CASTGTEYDQPQHF
TRBJ1-1	-	-	TRBV5-1	TGCGCCAGCAGCTTGGCCCACAGGTGGACTGAAGCTTTCTTT	CASSLAHRWTEAFF
TRBJ1-4	-	-	TRBV10-2	TGCGCCAGTGGGGAGGGCAGGGCTGAAAAACTGTTTTTT	CASGEGRAEKLFF
TRBJ1-6	-	-	TRBV5-3	TGTGCCAGAAGCTTGCGGGAACTCCTCCACTTT	CARSLRELLHF
TRBJ1-3	-	-	TRBV12-3/TRBV12-4	TGTGCCAGCAGCTCTACTAGGAACACCATATATTTT	CASSSTRNTIYF
TRBJ1-2	-	TRBD1	TRBV5-1	TGCGCCAGCAGCGCAAGGGACAGGGATAACTATGGCTACACCTTC	CASSARDRDNYGYTF
TRBJ1-2	-	TRBD1	TRBV5-4	TGTGCCAGCAGCACAAACAGGGGTGTGGGTGGCTACACCTTC	CASSTNRGVGGYTF
TRBJ1-4	-	TRBD1	TRBV6-5	TGTGCCAGCAGTTCGGTCAGGGGGCGGGAAAAACTGTTTTTT	CASSSVRGREKLFF
TRBJ2-5	-	TRBD2	TRBV7-8	TGTGCCAGCAGCTTCCCGGGACTAGCGGGGGGATCTCAGGAGACCCAGTACTTC	CASSFPGLAGGSQETQYF
TRBJ1-5	-	-	TRBV15	TGTGCCACCAGCAGTTGGTCTGGGGCCAATCAGCCCCAGCATTTT	CATSSWSGANQPQHF
TRBJ1-2	-	TRBD1	TRBV11-2	TGTGCCAGCAGCTCCCCACAGGGGACGAATAACTATGGCTACACCTTC	CASSSPQGTNNYGYTF
TRBJ2-7	-	-	TRBV19	TGTGCCAGTAGTGAACAGGGAAACTACGAGCAGTACTTC	CASSEQGNYEQYF
TRBJ2-7	-	TRBD2	TRBV4-1	TGCGCCAGCAGCCAAGCCCCGGGAGGCAACTACGAGCAGTACTTC	CASSQAPGGNYEQYF
TRBJ2-5	once	TRBD1	TRBV9	TGTGCCAGCAGCGCGGGGGACAGGGCGGGAGAGACCCAGTACTTC	CASSAGDRAGETQYF
TRBJ1-2	-	-	TRBV30	TGTGCCTGGAGTGCGTGGAGGGGATCTTGGGGCTACACCTTC	CAWSAWRGSWGYTF
TRBJ1-5	-	-	TRBV10-3	TGTGCCATCAGTTCCGACAGAAATCAGCCCCAGCATTTT	CAISSDRNQPQHF
TRBJ2-7	-	TRBD2	TRBV5-4	TGTGCCAGCAGCCCAAGCGGGGGGGCCAGTAAATACGAGCAGTACTTC	CASSPSGGASKYEQYF
TRBJ1-5	-	TRBD1	TRBV12-3/TRBV12-4	TGTGCCAGCAACCTGGACAGGAATCAGCCCCAGCATTTT	CASNLDRNQPQHF
TRBJ1-3	few	-	TRBV19	TGTGCCAGTAGTCCTCGGAGGGGAGACACCATATATTTT	CASSPRRGDTIYF
TRBJ1-6	-	-	TRBV9	TGTGCCAGCAGCTCCGAAGACAGACATAATTCACCCCTCCACTTT	CASSSEDRHNSPLHF